A single sample gave rise to the 20 T cell receptor beta chains below, sequenced in a study of shared T cell receptors in the human thymus. The repertoire was sequenced with immunoSEQ multiplex PCR; TCRdb's copy has only in-frame clones and lacks some. Of roughly 660,000 clones in the sample, 88% are singletons; the top ten hold around 0.0099%. These data also formed part of another study, on human thymus T cells.

Material for sequencing was thymocytes. Source of these receptors: a boy in the first two years of life with a congenital heart defect.

This chain connects TRBV4-1 to TRBJ2-6, with unresolved D. The CDR3 is made up of 16 amino acids. The V end lost 0 bases, the J end lost 2 bases, and 8 bases lay between the germline ends. Per the germline V gene, CDR1 is MGHRA and CDR2 is YSYEKL. The CDR3 here is CASSQELVPGANVLTF. CDR3 DNA: TGCGCCAGCAGCCAAGAGTTAGTCCCTGGGGCCAACGTCCTGACTTTC.

The chain links TRBV2 to TRBJ2-7, with D tentatively TRBD2 (5 bases). In germline, CDR1 is SNHLY, CDR2 FYNNEI. Trimming cost V 3 bases and J 1 base, with 10 bases left between them. The CDR3 is 14 amino acids. CDR3 in amino acids: CASSETKGSYEQYF. The CDR3 DNA reads as TGTGCCAGCAGTGAGACTAAAGGGTCCTACGAGCAGTACTTC.

This clone was seen a handful of times. J is TRBJ2-1 and V is TRBV29-1, with 10 bases identical to TRBD1. Trimming at V came to 3 bases and at J to 6 bases, leaving 2 bases not matched to a gene. CDR1 and CDR2 (germline): SQVTM, ANQGSEA. This CDR3 is 13 amino acids long. CDR3 loop: CSVDDRGRNEQFF. CDR3 sequence (DNA): TGCAGCGTTGACGACAGGGGGCGCAATGAGCAGTTCTTC.

The chain carries TRBV7-8 and TRBJ1-5, with 10 bases lining up with TRBD1. Germline values: CDR1 SGHVS, CDR2 FQNEAQ. The V gene end was trimmed by 4 bases and the J gene end by 0 bases; junction bases not matched to a gene: 12. This CDR3 spans 19 amino acids. In DNA, the CDR3 is TGTGCCAGCAGCTCGCGGGACAGGGGATCCCCATATAGCAATCAGCCCCAGCATTTT. Protein: CASSSRDRGSPYSNQPQHF.

CDR3 residues: CASSPRLAGGPRANTGELFF. For the CDR3, the DNA is TGTGCCAGTAGTCCTCGACTAGCGGGAGGGCCTCGCGCGAACACCGGGGAGCTGTTTTTT. The genes are TRBV19 and TRBJ2-2, with 14 nucleotides matching TRBD2. Unmatched junction bases numbered 11, after V lost 5 bases and J lost 0 bases. The germline V gene has CDR1 LNHDA and CDR2 SQIVND (reference sequence). This CDR3 is built from 20 residues. Complete variable domain (other parts from reference TRBV19 and TRBJ2-2): DGGITQSPKYLFRKEGQNVTLSCEQNLNHDAMYWYRQDPGQGLRLIYYSQIVNDFQKGDIAEGYSVSREKKESFPLTVTSAQKNPTAFYLCASSPRLAGGPRANTGELFFGEGSRLTVL.

This chain uses TRBV11-3 with TRBJ2-3; TRBD2 matches at 8 bases. Trimming cost V 5 bases and J 1 base; bases outside gene matches: 8. This CDR3 is 16 amino acids long. Germline V CDR1 and CDR2: SGHNT, YENEEA. The CDR3, as DNA: TGTGCCAGCAGCCCCCGTCGAGCGGGAGGCACAGATACGCAGTATTTT. This gives the protein CASSPRRAGGTDTQYF.

V and J are TRBV18 and TRBJ1-2; 8 bases align to TRBD1. Germline CDR1 reads KGHSH; CDR2 reads LQKENI. The CDR3 consists of 15 residues. The ends lost 6 bases at V and 3 bases at J; junction bases unmatched: 9. The DNA of the CDR3 is TGTGCCAGCTCGTCCGACAGGGGTCGTTACTATGGCTACACCTTC. This gives the protein CASSSDRGRYYGYTF.

The rearrangement uses TRBV15 and TRBJ2-7, with D tentatively TRBD2 (6 bases). The V gene's germline CDR1 is LNHNV and CDR2 YYDKDF (reference sequence). The CDR3 runs 16 residues. V was clipped by 0 bases and J by 2 bases, with 14 bases between them. The CDR3 here is CATSRDRRDGAYEQYF. The CDR3 DNA reads as TGTGCCACCAGCAGAGATCGGAGGGACGGAGCCTACGAGCAGTACTTC.

J is TRBJ1-2 and V is TRBV28; possibly TRBD1 for D (6 bases). V was shortened by 2 bases and J by 0 bases, with 16 bases between the two germline ends. Germline values: CDR1 MDHEN, CDR2 SYDVKM. This CDR3 contains 17 residues. Written as DNA, the CDR3 is TGTGCCAGCAGTTTACGCCACACAGGGTCGGCTAACTATGGCTACACCTTC. Its translation: CASSLRHTGSANYGYTF.

The chain carries TRBV10-3 and TRBJ1-1; 7 bases map to TRBD1. CDR1 is ENHRY, CDR2 SYGVKD, per germline. This CDR3 has 15 residues. V was clipped by 4 bases and J by 1 base; unmatched bases: 6. This chain's CDR3 is CAISAQGQPNTEAFF. Here the CDR3 DNA reads TGTGCCATCAGTGCACAGGGACAGCCGAACACTGAAGCTTTCTTT.

The chain uses TRBV2 and TRBJ2-7; 8 bases map to TRBD1. The ends lost 5 bases at V and 2 bases at J; junction bases unmatched: 5. The CDR3 length is 14 residues. The germline gives CDR1 SNHLY, CDR2 FYNNEI. The CDR3 protein is CASSRDRNTYEQYF. CDR3 in DNA: TGTGCCAGCAGTCGGGACAGGAATACCTACGAGCAGTACTTC.

The chain combines TRBV5-1 with TRBJ2-5; 9 bases are a match to TRBD2. CDR1 SGHRS and CDR2 YFSETQ come from the germline V gene. J lost 1 base, V lost 5 bases, and 9 bases had no gene match. The CDR3 runs to 16 residues. The CDR3 protein is CASRRGAGGFQETQYF. In DNA form, the CDR3 reads TGCGCCAGCAGAAGGGGGGCGGGAGGGTTCCAAGAGACCCAGTACTTC.

The J gene is TRBJ2-1, the V gene TRBV11-3; D may be TRBD2 (6 bases). Germline loops: CDR1 SGHNT, CDR2 YENEEA. Deletions cut 2 bases from V and 8 bases from J, with 22 bases between. The CDR3 is 17 residues long. CDR3 loop: CASSLPSARGVIDEQFF. Written as DNA, the CDR3 is TGTGCCAGCAGCTTACCTAGCGCCAGAGGGGTTATCGATGAGCAGTTCTTC.

The genes are TRBV11-2 and TRBJ2-1, with a weak D call TRBD2 (5 bases). The CDR3 has 13 residues. CDR1 SGHAT and CDR2 FQNNGV come from the germline V gene. Trimming took 5 bases from V and 9 from J, leaving 14 bases between them. The CDR3: CASSPGSLSEQFF. The CDR3 nucleotides are TGTGCCAGCAGCCCGGGGTCTTTAAGTGAGCAGTTCTTC.

The rearrangement uses TRBV4-3 and TRBJ2-7, with D possibly TRBD1 on 6 matching bases. This CDR3 has 14 residues. Germline assignment: CDR1 LGHNA and CDR2 YSLEER. Trimming removed 6 bases at V and 4 bases at J, with 16 bases between. Here the CDR3 reads CASSPSGTSYEQYF. DNA of the CDR3: TGCGCCAGCAGTCCATCCGGGACAAGTTACGAGCAGTACTTC.

The V and J genes are TRBV27 and TRBJ2-5, with 16 bases lining up with TRBD2. The CDR3 runs to 16 residues. Germline-derived CDR1 and CDR2 are MNHEY and SMNVEV (reference sequence). V was clipped by 6 bases and J by 5 bases; unmatched bases: 6. CDR3 region: CASSLGTSGRGETQYF. CDR3 nucleotide sequence: TGTGCCAGCAGCCTCGGGACTAGCGGGAGGGGGGAGACCCAGTACTTC.

The chain recombines TRBV11-2 with TRBJ2-2, with TRBD1 as a possible D gene (5 bases). The CDR3 spans 16 residues. Per germline, CDR1 SGHAT and CDR2 FQNNGV. Trimming removed 1 base from V and 2 bases from J, with 11 bases in between. The CDR3 DNA reads as TGTGCCAGCAGCTTAGGGACCCAGGGCAACACCGGGGAGCTGTTTTTT. Translating gives CASSLGTQGNTGELFF.

The chain uses TRBV6-4 and TRBJ1-1; 7 bases line up with TRBD1. Trimming cost V 3 bases and J 4 bases; bases outside gene matches: 2. Germline-derived CDR1 and CDR2 are MRHNA and SNTAGT. The CDR3 runs to 13 residues. The CDR3 DNA follows: TGTGCCAGCAGTGAGACAGGGTCCACTGAAGCTTTCTTT. Protein product: CASSETGSTEAFF.

The CDR3 is CASSTPRAGNTIYF. The CDR3 nucleotides are TGTGCCAGCAGCACCCCCAGGGCTGGAAACACCATATATTTT. V is TRBV5-6 and J is TRBJ1-3, with D perhaps matching TRBD1 (5 bases). Trimming stripped 4 bases from V and 2 bases from J, with 10 bases between. The CDR3 has 14 residues. Germline V lookup: CDR1 SGHDT, CDR2 YYEEEE.

As for this clone: The sample carries other DNA sequences with the same CDR3. The chain carries TRBV5-4 and TRBJ2-5, with D tentatively TRBD1 (6 bases). V lost 2 bases, J lost 5 bases, and 10 bases lay in between. In germline, CDR1 is SGHNT, CDR2 YYREEE (reference sequence). The length of the CDR3 is 13 residues. The CDR3 bases are TGTGCCAGCAGCTTACCGCAGGGGGAGACCCAGTACTTC. Encoded protein: CASSLPQGETQYF.